The next 2 T cell receptor beta chains were all read from a single sample in a study of T cell responses to AZD1222 COVID-19 vaccine. Using immunoSEQ multiplex PCR, the repertoire was profiled, and TCRdb retains in-frame clones only, with some absent. This table holds roughly 160,000 clones, 85% to 95% found once. Sequenced here: peripheral blood, sampled on day 0 of AZD1222 vaccination. These receptors were obtained from an adult in good health.

The rearrangement uses TRBV5-1 and TRBJ2-3; 7 bases are shared with TRBD2. CDR3 size: 16 residues. Trimming cost V 4 bases and J 1 base; bases outside gene matches: 9. The germline V gene has CDR1 SGHRS and CDR2 YFSETQ. DNA of the CDR3: TGCGCCAGCAGCAGTCCAGAGCGGGGCGGCACAGATACGCAGTATTTT. Protein: CASSSPERGGTDTQYF.

This clone has just one count. This chain links TRBV5-6 with TRBJ2-3; TRBD2 aligns across 8 bases. V shed 3 bases and J 0 bases; nucleotides not matched to a gene: 3. This CDR3 has 15 amino acids. From germline, CDR1 is SGHDT and CDR2 YYEEEE. The DNA for the CDR3 is TGTGCCAGCAGCTCGATAGCGGGGAGCACAGATACGCAGTATTTT. This gives the protein CASSSIAGSTDTQYF.